Shown below are 28 T cell receptor beta chains from a single sample sequenced in a study of blood T cell repertoires in COVID-19. Libraries were prepared by immunoSEQ multiplex PCR; TCRdb keeps only in-frame clonotypes and omits some of them. The table shows around 700,000 clones, with approximately 90% occurring only once. Sequences were obtained from peripheral blood. The receptors come from a woman between 18 and 30 years old with acute or convalescent COVID-19.

The chain links TRBV2 to TRBJ1-1, with a tentative D call TRBD1 (6 bases). The V and J ends lost 4 bases and 2 bases respectively, with 11 bases between them. CDR3 size: 14 residues. Germline-derived CDR1 and CDR2 are SNHLY and FYNNEI. Written as DNA, the CDR3 is TGTGCCAGCAGTGCAGGACAGCTCAACACTGAAGCTTTCTTT. Protein sequence: CASSAGQLNTEAFF.

The CDR3 region is CSVVAVLNTEAFF. CDR3 nucleotides: TGCAGCGTTGTGGCGGTTCTGAACACTGAAGCTTTCTTT. The chain combines TRBV29-1 with TRBJ1-1; D gene uncertain. V was pared by 4 bases and J by 0 bases, with 9 bases between. This CDR3 is 13 amino acids long. CDR1 is SQVTM, CDR2 ANQGSEA, per germline. Full variable domain (missing parts from reference TRBV29-1 and TRBJ1-1): SAVISQKPSRDICQRGTSLTIQCQVDSQVTMMFWYRQQPGQSLTLIATANQGSEATYESGFVIDKFPISRPNLTFSTLTVSNMSPEDSSIYLCSVVAVLNTEAFFGQGTRLTVV.

V and J are TRBV4-1 and TRBJ1-6; D is undetermined. The CDR3 spans 12 residues. Between the trimmed V and J ends, which lost 0 bases and 11 bases, there was a span of 5 bases. CDR1 and CDR2 from the germline V gene are MGHRA and YSYEKL. As DNA, the CDR3 is TGCGCCAGCAGCCAAGAATATCCACCCCTCCACTTT. Its protein product is CASSQEYPPLHF.

Turning to this clone: The sample carries other DNA sequences with the same CDR3. The rearrangement joins TRBV6-5 to TRBJ1-2; 8 bases are a match to TRBD1. This CDR3 has 13 amino acids. Germline CDR1 reads MNHEY; CDR2 reads SVGAGI. Losses at the gene ends were 9 bases for V and 0 bases for J; bases not matched to a gene: 3. CDR3 bases: TGTGCCAGTCGGACAGGGCCTAACTATGGCTACACCTTC. Translating it yields CASRTGPNYGYTF.

The rearrangement uses TRBV5-1 and TRBJ2-1, with D hard to call. In germline, CDR1 is SGHRS, CDR2 YFSETQ. There are 12 residues in the CDR3. The germline V and J ends were trimmed by 0 bases and 10 bases, with 8 bases remaining between them. CDR3 residues: CASSLAPLEQFF. As DNA, the CDR3 is TGCGCCAGCAGCTTGGCCCCGTTGGAGCAGTTCTTC.

This chain uses TRBV6-5 with TRBJ2-7; perhaps TRBD1 as D (5 bases). CDR1 and CDR2 from the germline V gene are MNHEY and SVGAGI. This CDR3 has 15 residues. Trimming took 7 bases from V and 3 from J, leaving 19 bases between them. The CDR3 protein is CASNHPGQGDYEQYF. The DNA for the CDR3 is TGTGCCAGCAACCACCCCGGGCAGGGCGACTACGAGCAGTACTTC.

This clone was seen only once. The chain couples TRBV7-9 to TRBJ1-1; unclear D gene. The CDR3 contains 13 residues. Germline V gene lookup returns CDR1 SEHNR and CDR2 FQNEAQ (reference sequence). The V end was cut by 3 bases, the J end by 2 bases, with 7 bases between. CDR3: CASSFGSNTEAFF. CDR3 nucleotides: TGTGCCAGCAGCTTTGGGAGTAACACTGAAGCTTTCTTT.

This clone was found a few times. The chain has TRBV3-1 (or the pseudogene TRBV3-2) and TRBJ1-6; maybe TRBD1 (5 bases). Trimming removed 2 bases at V and 7 bases at J, with 15 bases between. The CDR3 loop spans 16 amino acids. Germline lookup yields CDR1 LGHDT and CDR2 YNNKEL (reference sequence). CDR3 sequence (DNA): TGTGCCAGCAGCCAAACCGGGGGAAGGGCCAATTCACCCCTCCACTTT. Translating it yields CASSQTGGRANSPLHF.

This clone was picked up a small number of times. This rearrangement joins TRBV2 to TRBJ1-5; TRBD1 agrees at 9 bases. CDR1 and CDR2 (germline): SNHLY, FYNNEI. Trimming cost V 6 bases and J 7 bases; bases outside gene matches: 4. The CDR3 sequence is 13 residues long. As DNA, the CDR3 is TGTGCCAGCAGGGACAGGGGCGGGCAGCCCCAGCATTTT. Its protein is CASRDRGGQPQHF.

This clone has a single count. V and J are TRBV28 and TRBJ1-2, with D tentatively TRBD1 (5 bases). The germline CDR1 and CDR2 sequences are MDHEN and SYDVKM. The CDR3 runs to 15 residues. Trimming shortened V by 4 bases and J by 5 bases, and 17 bases separated the two germline ends. The CDR3 sequence is CASSWVGGRPYGYTF. The CDR3, as DNA: TGTGCCAGCAGTTGGGTCGGGGGACGCCCTTATGGCTACACCTTC.

The rearrangement uses TRBV6-5 and TRBJ1-6; 8 bases are shared with TRBD1. The germline V gene encodes CDR1 MNHEY and CDR2 SVGAGI. The CDR3 spans 15 residues. V lost 4 bases to trimming and J lost 10 bases; unmatched junction nucleotides: 9. The CDR3 reads CASSFRPGGASPLHF. The CDR3, as DNA: TGTGCCAGCAGTTTCCGCCCAGGGGGCGCATCACCCCTCCACTTT.

The gene calls are TRBV6-2 or TRBV6-3 and TRBJ2-3; 9 bases agree with TRBD1. Looked up from germline, CDR1 is MNHEY and CDR2 is SVGEGT. The CDR3 contains 16 residues. V lost 5 bases, J lost 3 bases, and 9 bases stayed unmatched. In DNA, the CDR3 is TGTGCCAGCAGTCAGCCCTCTGGGACAGGGACAGATACGCAGTATTTT. Its protein is CASSQPSGTGTDTQYF.

The table lists this clone with a count of one. The CDR3 sequence: CAWSRPQPPGPQHF. The CDR3 nucleotides are TGTGCCTGGAGTCGACCGCAACCGCCGGGGCCCCAGCATTTT. The chain carries TRBV30 and TRBJ1-5, with D unclear. The V gene lost 2 bases and the J gene lost 9 bases, with 17 bases spanning the gap. This CDR3 has 14 amino acids. CDR1 and CDR2 (germline): GTSNPN, SVGIG (reference sequence).

This clone has just a few counts. The V gene is TRBV25-1, the J gene TRBJ2-1; D unclear. CDR3 length equals 11 residues. The V gene's germline CDR1 is MGHDK and CDR2 SYGVNS. V lost 5 bases and J lost 5, with 4 bases in between. CDR3 in amino acids: CASSLHNEQFF. The CDR3 coding sequence is TGTGCCAGCAGTCTACACAATGAGCAGTTCTTC.

The V gene is TRBV2, the J gene TRBJ1-6; 7 nucleotides agree with TRBD1. The CDR3 is 13 amino acids. In germline, CDR1 is SNHLY, CDR2 FYNNEI. Unmatched junction bases numbered 3, after V lost 5 bases and J lost 8 bases. The CDR3, as DNA: TGTGCCAGCAGTAACAGGGGCGATTCACCCCTCCACTTT. It codes for CASSNRGDSPLHF.

Of note for this clone: The sample has other DNA sequences that encode this CDR3 too. The chain carries TRBV2 and TRBJ2-7; weak D call: TRBD2 (5 bases). The CDR3 is made up of 11 amino acids. V gave up 6 bases and J gave up 2 bases, with 5 bases separating them. Germline assignment: CDR1 SNHLY and CDR2 FYNNEI. The CDR3 region has the DNA TGTGCCAGCAGACTAGCCTACGAGCAGTACTTC. This sequence encodes CASRLAYEQYF. Supplemented by reference TRBV2 and TRBJ2-7, the full variable domain reads EPEVTQTPSHQVTQMGQEVILRCVPISNHLYFYWYRQILGQKVEFLVSFYNNEISEKSEIFDDQFSVERPDGSNFTLKIRSTKLEDSAMYFCASRLAYEQYFGPGTRLTVT.

The V and J genes are TRBV5-6 and TRBJ1-1; D is unclear. This CDR3 contains 15 residues. The germline CDR1 and CDR2 sequences are SGHDT and YYEEEE. V lost 4 bases, J lost 1 base, and 14 bases lay in between. The CDR3: CASSPLLRGNTEAFF. The CDR3 bases are TGTGCCAGCAGCCCCCTCCTCCGGGGGAACACTGAAGCTTTCTTT. The full variable domain, rest sourced from reference TRBV5-6 and TRBJ1-1, is DAGVTQSPTHLIKTRGQQVTLRCSPKSGHDTVSWYQQALGQGPQFIFQYYEEEERQRGNFPDRFSGHQFPNYSSELNVNALLLGDSALYLCASSPLLRGNTEAFFGQGTRLTVV.

CDR3 sequence: CATSPGFNSPLHF. The CDR3 bases are TGTGCCACCAGTCCGGGATTCAATTCACCCCTCCACTTT. V is TRBV24-1 and J is TRBJ1-6; no firm D call. CDR3 length: 13 residues. From germline, CDR1 is KGHDR and CDR2 SFDVKD. V was pared by 6 bases and J by 7 bases, with 9 bases between.

The rearrangement uses TRBV2 and TRBJ2-1; 8 bases align to TRBD1. J was trimmed by 8 bases and V by 3 bases; bases with no gene match: 15. There are 17 residues in the CDR3. From germline, CDR1 is SNHLY and CDR2 FYNNEI. The CDR3 region is CASSDSPGTGRGDEQFF. The CDR3 nucleotides read TGTGCCAGCAGTGATAGTCCCGGGACAGGTAGGGGCGATGAGCAGTTCTTC.

This chain links TRBV18 with TRBJ2-1; D not resolved. V was clipped by 2 bases and J by 1 base, with 12 bases between them. The V gene's germline CDR1 is KGHSH and CDR2 LQKENI. The CDR3 runs 16 residues. The CDR3, as DNA: TGTGCCAGCTCACCATACTATTTAGGATCCTACAATGAGCAGTTCTTC. This translates into CASSPYYLGSYNEQFF.

The chain couples TRBV5-1 to TRBJ2-1; D remains ambiguous. This CDR3 is 14 amino acids long. The V and J ends lost 4 bases and 0 bases respectively, with 8 bases between them. Germline V lookup: CDR1 SGHRS, CDR2 YFSETQ. The DNA for the CDR3 is TGCGCCAGCAGCGCGGCAGCCTCCTACAATGAGCAGTTCTTC. It translates to CASSAAASYNEQFF.

CDR3 loop: CASRVGRNEQFF. In DNA form, the CDR3 reads TGTGCCAGCAGAGTAGGGAGAAATGAGCAGTTCTTC. The rearrangement uses TRBV13 and TRBJ2-1, with a tentative D call TRBD2 (5 bases). Germline V gene lookup returns CDR1 PRHDT and CDR2 FYEKMQ (reference sequence). V was trimmed by 6 bases and J by 7 bases, leaving 10 bases between them. This CDR3 has 12 amino acids.

The rearrangement links TRBV12-3 or TRBV12-4 to TRBJ2-1, with D unresolved. This CDR3 is 13 amino acids long. The germline V and J ends were trimmed by 2 bases and 7 bases, with 9 bases remaining between them. CDR3 protein: CASSLFWANEQFF. In DNA, the CDR3 is TGTGCCAGCAGTTTATTTTGGGCAAATGAGCAGTTCTTC.

This clone showed up just a few times. This chain joins TRBV2 and TRBJ2-2; weak D call: TRBD1 (5 bases). V lost 4 bases and J 4 bases, leaving 10 bases between the germline ends. CDR3 length: 14 amino acids. Per germline, CDR1 SNHLY and CDR2 FYNNEI. This chain's CDR3 is CASSGTGLTGELFF. The CDR3 nucleotides are TGTGCCAGCAGTGGTACAGGCCTCACCGGGGAGCTGTTTTTT.

This clone was counted only a few times. This sequence joins TRBV4-3 and TRBJ1-1; no clear D. This CDR3 comprises 15 residues. CDR1 LGHNA and CDR2 YSLEER come from the germline V gene. V lost 1 base and J lost 0, with 9 bases in between. CDR3 DNA sequence: TGCGCCAGCAGCCAAGGAGGAGGAATGAACACTGAAGCTTTCTTT. Its protein is CASSQGGGMNTEAFF.

This rearrangement joins TRBV5-3 to TRBJ1-5; D unresolved. TRBV5-3 is an open reading frame whose function is uncertain. The CDR3 covers 10 residues. V lost 4 bases and J 6 bases, leaving 2 bases between the germline ends. The CDR3, as DNA: TGTGCCAGAAGCCGTCAGCCCCAGCATTTT. It yields the protein CARSRQPQHF.

The rearrangement uses TRBV9 and TRBJ1-6, with a possible D match to TRBD1 (5 bases). V lost 4 bases to trimming and J lost 10 bases, with 15 bases between them. The CDR3 is 14 amino acids. Germline assignment: CDR1 SGDLS and CDR2 YYNGEE. CDR3 nucleotides: TGTGCCAGCAGCACGGCGGGGCTCGGGTCACCCCTCCACTTT. It yields the protein CASSTAGLGSPLHF.

J is TRBJ2-3 and V is TRBV6-5; D gene uncertain. The CDR3 covers 11 residues. Trimming removed 7 bases at V and 5 bases at J, with 7 bases between. Germline V lookup: CDR1 MNHEY, CDR2 SVGAGI. DNA for the CDR3: TGTGCCAGCATAAAGCAAGATACGCAGTATTTT. Translating it yields CASIKQDTQYF.